These 26 T cell receptor beta chains share one sample of origin, sequenced in a study of T cells in Graves' hyperthyroidism and ophthalmopathy. Amplified regions were TCR beta CDR3 sequences from RNA transcripts. The HTBI set primed first-round TCR CDR3 RT-PCR. One entry per CDR3 protein results from TCRdb running MiXCR on the multiplex PCR reads. The sample has roughly 380,000 distinct CDR3 sequences, about 13% seen once. Input material: blood. These receptor sequences come from a man in his thirties or forties with Graves' hyperthyroidism that later progressed to Graves' ophthalmopathy.

This chain connects TRBV27 to TRBJ1-1; TRBD1 might be the D (6 bases). There are 15 residues in the CDR3. Germline V gene data show CDR1 as MNHEY and CDR2 as SMNVEV (reference sequence). V was clipped by 3 bases and J by 5 bases, with 16 bases between them. CDR3 sequence: CASSLGGGGGTEAFF. The CDR3 DNA follows: TGTGCCAGCAGTTTGGGAGGCGGGGGCGGGACTGAAGCTTTCTTT.

This clonotype was found many times. The chain uses TRBV10-3 and TRBJ2-7, with a possible D match to TRBD2 (7 bases). V lost 0 bases, J lost 4 bases, and 10 bases lay in between. The CDR3 runs 14 residues. Germline CDR1 reads ENHRY; CDR2 reads SYGVKD. As DNA, the CDR3 is TGTGCCATCAGTGAGTCAGGGGGAGGGTACGAGCAGTACTTC. It codes for CAISESGGGYEQYF.

This clonotype was found many times. The rearrangement joins TRBV18 to TRBJ2-3; 7 bases match TRBD1. The CDR3 is 15 amino acids. J lost 5 bases, V lost 2 bases, and 7 bases had no gene match. Germline V gives CDR1 KGHSH, CDR2 LQKENI. This CDR3 reads CASSPRDRLRDTQYF. The CDR3 nucleotides read TGTGCCAGCTCACCAAGGGACAGACTGAGAGATACGCAGTATTTT.

This clonotype was seen many times. The J gene is TRBJ2-5, the V gene TRBV11-1; D remains unclear. Trimming left V 2 bases short and J 3 bases short, with 4 bases between. This CDR3 is 12 amino acids long. Germline values: CDR1 SGHAT, CDR2 FQDESV (reference sequence). The CDR3 bases are TGTGCCAGCAGCTTACCCGAAGAGACCCAGTACTTC. The encoded protein is CASSLPEETQYF.

This clonotype was recorded many times. The chain links TRBV9 to TRBJ1-2, with D uncertain. This CDR3 has 13 residues. V was clipped by 3 bases and J by 4 bases, with 10 bases between them. Looked up from germline, CDR1 is SGDLS and CDR2 is YYNGEE. The CDR3 DNA sequence: TGTGCCAGCAGCGGGGCAGGAGGCTATGGCTACACCTTC. Protein product: CASSGAGGYGYTF.

This clonotype was recorded only once. This may be a read error, as it is one base from a much larger clone. The chain is built from TRBV12-3 or TRBV12-4 and TRBJ2-5; D may be TRBD2 (6 bases). The CDR3 has 18 residues. V lost 9 bases and J lost 5, with 31 bases in between. CDR3 protein: CARSPTDFGGRRGETQYF. CDR3 nucleotide sequence: TGTGCCAGAAGCCCGACCGATTTCGGGGGAAGAAGAGGGGAGACCCAGTACTTC.

This clonotype came up a few times. The chain combines TRBV6-1 with TRBJ2-5, with TRBD2 as a possible D gene (5 bases). The V and J ends lost 10 bases and 0 bases respectively, with 9 bases between them. The CDR3 runs 12 residues. Germline loops: CDR1 MNHNS, CDR2 SASEGT. The CDR3, as DNA: TGTGCCACCGGGGTTTACCAAGAGACCCAGTACTTC. Encoded protein: CATGVYQETQYF.

The chain uses TRBV2 and TRBJ2-5, with TRBD1 as a possible D gene (5 bases). V was shortened by 7 bases and J by 0 bases, with 6 bases between the two germline ends. Per the germline V gene, CDR1 is SNHLY and CDR2 is FYNNEI. The CDR3 has 12 residues. This CDR3 reads CASTTDQETQYF. DNA for the CDR3: TGTGCCAGCACGACAGACCAAGAGACCCAGTACTTC. Full variable domain (missing parts from reference TRBV2 and TRBJ2-5): EPEVTQTPSHQVTQMGQEVILRCVPISNHLYFYWYRQILGQKVEFLVSFYNNEISEKSEIFDDQFSVERPDGSNFTLKIRSTKLEDSAMYFCASTTDQETQYFGPGTRLLVL.

The table lists this clonotype with a few counts. The chain recombines TRBV7-2 with TRBJ1-4, with TRBD1 identical over 8 bases. This CDR3 comprises 14 residues. In germline, CDR1 is SGHTA, CDR2 FQGNSA. With 5 bases clipped from V and 7 bases from J, the junction kept 6 bases outside the gene matches. The CDR3 sequence: CASSPDRGAEKLFF. DNA of the CDR3: TGTGCCAGCAGCCCCGACAGGGGAGCTGAAAAACTGTTTTTT.

The chain links TRBV6-2 or TRBV6-3 to TRBJ1-5, with no clear D. CDR1 and CDR2 from the germline V gene are MNHEY and SVGEGT. The CDR3 length is 14 residues. V lost 5 bases to trimming and J lost 4 bases, with 12 bases between them. As DNA, the CDR3 is TGTGCCAGCAGTCCAAAAAGACATAATCAGCCCCAGCATTTT. This codes for CASSPKRHNQPQHF.

This clonotype was recorded at least ten times. The chain employs TRBV30 and TRBJ1-1, with D possibly matching TRBD1 (6 bases). The CDR3 length is 11 residues. Germline assignment: CDR1 GTSNPN and CDR2 SVGIG (reference sequence). Trimming removed 5 bases from V and 10 bases from J, with 14 bases in between. This CDR3 is CAWEKTGGAFF. The CDR3, as DNA: TGTGCCTGGGAAAAGACAGGCGGAGCTTTCTTT.

This clonotype was observed many times. CDR3 in amino acids: CASSLGRSTGELFF. The CDR3 DNA follows: TGTGCCAGCAGCTTAGGGCGGAGCACCGGGGAGCTGTTTTTT. This sequence joins TRBV7-8 and TRBJ2-2; D is undetermined. Trimming shortened V by 1 base and J by 4 bases, and 7 bases separated the two germline ends. This CDR3 contains 14 residues. Germline assignment: CDR1 SGHVS and CDR2 FQNEAQ.

This clonotype was detected ten times or more. CDR3 sequence reads: CASRRGQQETQYF. As DNA, the CDR3 is TGTGCCAGCAGGAGGGGACAGCAAGAGACCCAGTACTTC. The chain joins TRBV12-3 or TRBV12-4 to TRBJ2-5; 7 bases are a match to TRBD1. V trimming: 6 bases; J trimming: 2 bases; junction bases outside the gene matches: 3. The CDR3 length is 13 residues.

The V and J genes are TRBV6-2 or TRBV6-3 and TRBJ1-5, with D hard to call. Germline values: CDR1 MNHEY, CDR2 SVGEGT. V lost 5 bases and J lost 0, with 8 bases in between. This CDR3 comprises 14 residues. As DNA, the CDR3 is TGTGCCAGCAGTGCTTCGGATAGCAATCAGCCCCAGCATTTT. Protein: CASSASDSNQPQHF.

This clonotype was detected many times. The chain uses TRBV20-1 and TRBJ1-5; 7 nucleotides agree with TRBD1. The V gene end was trimmed by 3 bases and the J gene end by 0 bases; junction bases not matched to a gene: 5. The germline V gene encodes CDR1 DFQATT and CDR2 SNEGSKA (reference sequence). This CDR3 spans 15 amino acids. CDR3 region: CSASGTAYSNQPQHF. The CDR3 DNA sequence: TGCAGTGCTAGTGGGACAGCTTATAGCAATCAGCCCCAGCATTTT.

Many counts were recorded for this clonotype. The chain carries TRBV5-1 and TRBJ1-1; TRBD1 might be the D (5 bases). Trimming pared 4 bases from V and 1 base from J, leaving 11 bases between. CDR3 length: 14 residues. From germline, CDR1 is SGHRS and CDR2 YFSETQ. The CDR3 region is CASSPGRTNTEAFF. The DNA of the CDR3 is TGCGCCAGCAGCCCGGGACGGACGAACACTGAAGCTTTCTTT. Filled out from reference TRBV5-1 and TRBJ1-1, the complete variable domain reads KAGVTQTPRYLIKTRGQQVTLSCSPISGHRSVSWYQQTPGQGLQFLFEYFSETQRNKGNFPGRFSGRQFSNSRSEMNVSTLELGDSALYLCASSPGRTNTEAFFGQGTRLTVV.

This clonotype appeared many times. The rearrangement links TRBV5-1 to TRBJ1-1; D is uncertain. V lost 2 bases to trimming and J lost 0 bases, with 8 bases between them. This CDR3 spans 14 amino acids. Germline assignment: CDR1 SGHRS and CDR2 YFSETQ. The CDR3 protein is CASSFDGMNTEAFF. The CDR3 DNA reads as TGCGCCAGCAGCTTCGATGGAATGAACACTGAAGCTTTCTTT.

The genes are TRBV4-1 and TRBJ1-2; 9 bases line up with TRBD1. After removal of 3 bases from V and 6 bases from J, the junction contained 8 bases not matched to a gene. The V gene's germline CDR1 is MGHRA and CDR2 YSYEKL. The CDR3 is 15 residues long. The CDR3 DNA sequence: TGCGCCAGCAGCCAGACGACAGGGGGGAAAAATGGCTACACCTTC. It is translated as CASSQTTGGKNGYTF.

The CDR3 DNA reads TGTGCCAGCAAGTTTGGTGGCGAAGGGGTGGGGGGCACAGATACGCAGTATTTT. Translating gives CASKFGGEGVGGTDTQYF. The J gene is TRBJ2-3, the V gene TRBV28; either TRBD1 or TRBD2 may fit D (5 bases each). The length of the CDR3 is 18 residues. Germline-derived CDR1 and CDR2 are MDHEN and SYDVKM. Between the trimmed V and J ends, which lost 7 bases and 1 base, there was a span of 24 bases.

This clonotype was counted many times. The V call is TRBV12-3 or TRBV12-4, the J call TRBJ1-5, with D hard to call. The CDR3 covers 14 residues. Trimming left V 6 bases short and J 2 bases short, with 11 bases between. The CDR3 spells CASSQADGNQPQHF. DNA of the CDR3: TGTGCCAGCAGCCAGGCCGACGGCAATCAGCCCCAGCATTTT.

This clonotype was seen ten or more times. The chain uses TRBV11-2 and TRBJ1-2, with D possibly being TRBD1 (5 bases). Germline-derived CDR1 and CDR2 are SGHAT and FQNNGV. The CDR3 runs to 13 residues. Trimming removed 4 bases from V and 2 bases from J, with 8 bases in between. The CDR3 DNA reads as TGTGCCAGCAGCTGGGGGAACAACTATGGCTACACCTTC. It yields the protein CASSWGNNYGYTF.

The V and J genes are TRBV29-1 and TRBJ2-7; 9 bases map to TRBD2. Germline loops: CDR1 SQVTM, CDR2 ANQGSEA. V gave up 6 bases and J gave up 0 bases; unmatched junction bases: 15. This CDR3 has 17 residues. In DNA form, the CDR3 reads TGCAGCGTCCTAGGATTAGCGGGGGCCATACTCTCCTACGAGCAGTACTTC. This gives the protein CSVLGLAGAILSYEQYF.

This clonotype was observed many times. The chain recombines TRBV2 with TRBJ2-1; 14 nucleotides line up with TRBD2. The V gene end was trimmed by 1 base and the J gene end by 3 bases; junction bases not matched to a gene: 5. CDR3 length: 18 residues. The germline V gene has CDR1 SNHLY and CDR2 FYNNEI. The CDR3 protein is CASSEVGLAGGLYNEQFF. The DNA for the CDR3 is TGTGCCAGCAGTGAAGTAGGACTAGCGGGGGGCCTCTACAATGAGCAGTTCTTC.

This clonotype was found many times. The chain combines TRBV11-3 with TRBJ1-1; weak D call: TRBD1 (5 bases). Germline CDR1 and CDR2: SGHNT and YENEEA. This CDR3 is built from 14 residues. The ends were cut back, 5 bases at V and 1 base at J, with 11 bases in the middle. DNA of the CDR3: TGTGCCAGCAGCCAAGGGGCCGAGAACACTGAAGCTTTCTTT. It translates to CASSQGAENTEAFF.

This clonotype was observed a few times. The rearrangement joins TRBV5-4 to TRBJ2-5; TRBD1 is a possible D gene (7 bases). The V end was cut by 0 bases, the J end by 4 bases, with 13 bases between. Germline values: CDR1 SGHNT, CDR2 YYREEE (reference sequence). The CDR3 contains 15 residues. CDR3 coding DNA: TGTGCCAGCAGCTTGGTTTCAGGGGGAGGAGAGACCCAGTACTTC. It is translated as CASSLVSGGGETQYF.

This clonotype was seen only a few times. This chain links TRBV5-5 with TRBJ1-5, with D possibly being TRBD1 (5 bases). V lost 1 base to trimming and J lost 5 bases, with 16 bases between them. Germline V gene sequence: CDR1 SGHKS, CDR2 YYEKEE (reference sequence). This CDR3 has 16 residues. CDR3 DNA: TGTGCCAGCAGCTTGTCCTCGGGACGGATATATCAGCCCCAGCATTTT. Its translation is CASSLSSGRIYQPQHF.